The clone carrying this T cell receptor (beta chain) came up once. Its antigen is currently unknown. This record comes from a study of OX40 agonist ivuxolimab in advanced cancers. In the study overall: Participants could have had prior anti-PD-1, anti-PD-L1 or anti-CTLA-4 therapy, and about 37% had some. Study-level results: The study found among the lowest clonal expansion in partial responders at 0.1-3.0 mg/kg.

The assay was immunoSEQ multiplex PCR, and TCRdb's table has in-frame clones only and misses some. The table lists 63,000 or so clones, approximately 80% of them singletons, with over 0.95% in the top ten. The V end lost 5 bases, the J end lost 4 bases, and 15 bases lay between the germline ends. From germline, CDR1 is SGHDN and CDR2 FVKESK. This CDR3 comprises 15 residues. This chain links TRBV14 with TRBJ1-3; D gene uncertain. Sequenced material: CD4+ or CD8+ T cells sorted from blood, taken in a trial of the OX40 agonist ivuxolimab. The receptor's source is an adult with an advanced solid tumor such as melanoma, head and neck, liver or kidney cancer. Here the CDR3 DNA reads TGTGCCAGCAGCTATCGACGGACGGTAGGAAACACCATATATTTT. This translates into CASSYRRTVGNTIYF.